These 19 T cell receptor beta chains share one sample of origin, sequenced in a study of blood T cell repertoires in COVID-19. TCRdb's copy holds only in-frame clones and misses some; the assay was immunoSEQ multiplex PCR. The table has around 100,000 clones, more than 65% seen once. Sequenced sample: peripheral blood. Receptors originate from a man in his 70s with active or convalescent COVID-19.

This chain joins TRBV7-6 and TRBJ2-2; TRBD1 matches 8 bases. The CDR3 contains 15 residues. Germline V gene lookup returns CDR1 SGHVS and CDR2 FNYEAQ. V lost 4 bases and J lost 2; bases outside the gene matches: 3. DNA for the CDR3: TGTGCCAGCAGCTCCGGACAGGGCAACACCGGGGAGCTGTTTTTT. It specifies CASSSGQGNTGELFF.

This clone was picked up one time. The chain carries TRBV19 and TRBJ2-1; 7 nucleotides match TRBD2. The CDR3 runs 16 residues. CDR1 and CDR2 (germline): LNHDA, SQIVND (reference sequence). V gave up 3 bases and J gave up 5 bases; unmatched junction bases: 10. The CDR3 is CASSMGRRDYHNEQFF. CDR3 nucleotide sequence: TGTGCCAGTAGTATGGGAAGGAGGGACTACCACAATGAGCAGTTCTTC.

The rearrangement links TRBV7-2 to TRBJ2-5; perhaps TRBD1 as D (6 bases). CDR3 length: 13 amino acids. Trimming removed 3 bases from V and 4 bases from J, with 9 bases in between. Germline V CDR1 and CDR2: SGHTA, FQGNSA. The CDR3 protein is CASSFVRGETQYF. CDR3 DNA: TGTGCCAGCAGCTTTGTCAGGGGAGAGACCCAGTACTTC.

The chain couples TRBV5-1 to TRBJ2-7; 7 bases fit TRBD1. Germline V gene data show CDR1 as SGHRS and CDR2 as YFSETQ. The junction had 13 bases not matched to a gene; V was cut back by 4 bases and J by 9 bases. The CDR3 has 14 residues. For the CDR3, the DNA is TGCGCCAGCAGCCTGGACAGGCCGAACTTCGGGCAGTACTTC. Translation: CASSLDRPNFGQYF. Using reference TRBV5-1 and TRBJ2-7 for the parts outside the CDR3, the full variable domain is KAGVTQTPRYLIKTRGQQVTLSCSPISGHRSVSWYQQTPGQGLQFLFEYFSETQRNKGNFPGRFSGRQFSNSRSEMNVSTLELGDSALYLCASSLDRPNFGQYFGPGTRLTVT.

Only a few counts were recorded for this clone. The chain carries TRBV7-2 and TRBJ2-1, with D perhaps TRBD2 (7 bases). CDR3 length: 15 amino acids. The germline V gene encodes CDR1 SGHTA and CDR2 FQGNSA. The ends were cut back, 4 bases at V and 6 bases at J, with 16 bases in the middle. As DNA, the CDR3 is TGTGCCAGCAGCTCTAGCGGAGGGGGGTTCAATGAGCAGTTCTTC. Protein product: CASSSSGGGFNEQFF.

The CDR3 DNA sequence: TGTGCCAGCAGCTTGGCCGTGGGACAGGGTGCGTTATCACATGAAAAACTGTTTTTT. It encodes CASSLAVGQGALSHEKLFF. The chain carries TRBV5-5 and TRBJ1-4, with 9 positions matching TRBD1. There are 19 residues in the CDR3. Germline lookup yields CDR1 SGHKS and CDR2 YYEKEE (reference sequence). With V trimmed by 0 bases and J by 6 bases, 15 bases remained unmatched. The whole variable domain, remainder taken from reference TRBV5-5 and TRBJ1-4, is DAGVTQSPTHLIKTRGQQVTLRCSPISGHKSVSWYQQVLGQGPQFIFQYYEKEERGRGNFPDRFSARQFPNYSSELNVNALLLGDSALYLCASSLAVGQGALSHEKLFFGSGTQLSVL.

The chain has TRBV4-1 and TRBJ2-3; no clear D. This CDR3 comprises 17 residues. Germline CDR1 and CDR2: MGHRA and YSYEKL. Trimming removed 0 bases from V and 0 bases from J, with 13 bases in between. The CDR3 protein is CASSQERGGASTDTQYF. As DNA, the CDR3 is TGCGCCAGCAGCCAAGAACGCGGCGGAGCTAGCACAGATACGCAGTATTTT.

CDR3 nucleotides: TGTGCCAGCAGCTACCTCGGGGAGCTGGGCTATGGCTACACCTTC. Translated, it gives CASSYLGELGYGYTF. The chain has TRBV5-8 and TRBJ1-2; D gene uncertain. Germline V gene lookup returns CDR1 SGHTS and CDR2 YDEGEE. The CDR3 runs to 15 residues. V lost 3 bases to trimming and J lost 4 bases, with 16 bases between them.

The chain joins TRBV28 to TRBJ1-6; tentatively, D is TRBD1 (6 bases). Trimming left V 7 bases short and J 10 bases short, with 20 bases between. Germline V gene data show CDR1 as MDHEN and CDR2 as SYDVKM. This CDR3 region has 15 residues. CDR3 bases: TGTGCCAGCACCCCCCCCGGGGGGGCGGGATCACCCCTCCACTTT. Translation: CASTPPGGAGSPLHF.

This clone was picked up a small number of times. The chain links TRBV27 to TRBJ2-3, with a weak D call TRBD2 (5 bases). Deletions cut 3 bases from V and 0 bases from J, with 16 bases between. CDR1 is MNHEY and CDR2 is SMNVEV in the germline V gene (reference sequence). This CDR3 has 17 amino acids. The CDR3 coding sequence is TGTGCCAGCAGTTTTCAGTTAGCGTACCCTAGCACAGATACGCAGTATTTT. Protein product: CASSFQLAYPSTDTQYF.

The chain carries TRBV11-2 and TRBJ2-1; 10 nucleotides line up with TRBD1. Germline values: CDR1 SGHAT, CDR2 FQNNGV. The CDR3 is made up of 15 amino acids. V lost 3 bases and J lost 5; bases outside the gene matches: 4. As DNA, the CDR3 is TGTGCCAGCAGCTTCGGGACAGGGGACGACAATGAGCAGTTCTTC. Amino acid sequence: CASSFGTGDDNEQFF.

The rearrangement joins TRBV29-1 to TRBJ2-3; 7 bases align to TRBD1. CDR1 is SQVTM, CDR2 ANQGSEA, per germline. This CDR3 comprises 12 residues. The trim removed 6 bases at V and 5 bases at J, leaving 5 bases unmatched. DNA for the CDR3: TGCAGCGTGGGGGACAGTATAGATACGCAGTATTTT. Translated: CSVGDSIDTQYF.

The chain is built from TRBV3-1 (or the pseudogene TRBV3-2) and TRBJ2-1; D perhaps matches TRBD2 (5 bases). CDR1 and CDR2 from the germline V gene are LGHDT and YNNKEL (reference sequence). The CDR3 has 13 residues. The V end was cut by 4 bases, the J end by 7 bases, with 11 bases between. CDR3 in DNA: TGTGCCAGCAGCCGCGGAAGCGGTAATGAGCAGTTCTTC. The encoded protein is CASSRGSGNEQFF.

The genes are TRBV6-2 or TRBV6-3 and TRBJ2-3, with 9 bases lining up with TRBD2. CDR1 is MNHEY, CDR2 SVGEGT, per germline. V gave up 2 bases and J gave up 2 bases; unmatched junction bases: 11. CDR3 length: 18 residues. This CDR3 reads CASSYDPTAGGPTDTQYF. CDR3 coding DNA: TGTGCCAGCAGTTACGACCCCACGGCGGGAGGGCCCACAGATACGCAGTATTTT.

The count of this clone is one. The chain uses TRBV5-1 and TRBJ2-2; TRBD2 might be the D (6 bases). The CDR3 length is 17 residues. CDR1 is SGHRS, CDR2 YFSETQ, per germline. V lost 1 base and J 1 base, leaving 14 bases between the germline ends. CDR3: CASSLTVSGENTGELFF. CDR3 DNA sequence: TGCGCCAGCAGCTTGACGGTGTCGGGAGAGAACACCGGGGAGCTGTTTTTT.

The chain is built from TRBV24-1 and TRBJ2-7; 12 positions agree with TRBD1. The length of the CDR3 is 16 residues. V shed 7 bases, J shed 5 bases, and the junction held 11 bases outside the gene matches. The germline V gene encodes CDR1 KGHDR and CDR2 SFDVKD. The DNA for the CDR3 is TGTGCCACCAGCCACTCCGGGACAGGGGGCTTCGACGAGCAGTACTTC. Amino acids: CATSHSGTGGFDEQYF.

Only a few counts were recorded for this clone. The rearrangement uses TRBV5-1 and TRBJ2-7; possibly TRBD1 for D (6 bases). The CDR3 has 14 residues. Between the trimmed V and J ends, which lost 0 bases and 5 bases, there was a span of 12 bases. Germline V gene lookup returns CDR1 SGHRS and CDR2 YFSETQ. The CDR3 region is CASSLDRDIDEQYF. CDR3 sequence (DNA): TGCGCCAGCAGCTTGGACAGGGATATCGACGAGCAGTACTTC.

J is TRBJ2-1 and V is TRBV29-1, with 10 bases matching TRBD1. Trimming at V came to 7 bases and at J to 6 bases, leaving 6 bases not matched to a gene. CDR3 length: 13 residues. CDR1 is SQVTM, CDR2 ANQGSEA, per germline. CDR3 amino acids: CSGQGALFNEQFF. The CDR3 DNA reads as TGCAGCGGACAGGGGGCGCTTTTCAATGAGCAGTTCTTC.

This clone is a singleton in its sample. The V gene is TRBV7-9, the J gene TRBJ1-3; D not resolved. The germline gives CDR1 SEHNR, CDR2 FQNEAQ (reference sequence). This CDR3 spans 15 amino acids. The V and J ends lost 3 bases and 0 bases respectively, with 9 bases between them. CDR3 nucleotides: TGTGCCAGCAGCTTGGACGGACTCTCTGGAAACACCATATATTTT. It is translated as CASSLDGLSGNTIYF.